The 27 T cell receptor beta chains below were found in one sample sequenced in a study of cytomegalovirus exposure and HLA in healthy donors. The study ran its PCR with 60 Vbeta and 13 Jbeta primers. TCRdb's table, derived via immunoSEQ multiplex PCR, lists solely in-frame clones and lacks some. The sample has about 52,000 clones, approximately 73% seen once; the top ten hold about 3%. What was sequenced was PBMCs. All receptors come from a man aged 18 to 35 in good health and CMV-seronegative.

V and J are TRBV19 and TRBJ1-1; 8 positions agree with TRBD1. V dropped 4 bases and J dropped 5; count of bases not matched to a gene: 6. CDR1 and CDR2 from the germline V gene are LNHDA and SQIVND (reference sequence). The CDR3 has 14 amino acids. CDR3 region: CASSKTGGWTEAFF. The DNA for the CDR3 is TGTGCCAGTAGTAAAACAGGGGGTTGGACTGAAGCTTTCTTT.

V and J are TRBV6-5 and TRBJ2-6; TRBD1 matches 7 bases. Germline V lookup: CDR1 MNHEY, CDR2 SVGAGI. The CDR3 has 15 amino acids. With 5 bases clipped from V and 2 bases from J, the junction kept 3 bases outside the gene matches. This chain's CDR3 is CASSQGGAGANVLTF. CDR3 in DNA: TGTGCCAGCAGTCAAGGGGGCGCTGGGGCCAACGTCCTGACTTTC.

J is TRBJ1-1 and V is TRBV6-5; TRBD1 might be the D (5 bases). In germline, CDR1 is MNHEY, CDR2 SVGAGI. Deletions cut 2 bases from V and 0 bases from J, with 10 bases between. The CDR3 spans 15 residues. The CDR3 region is CASSYDRYMNTEAFF. The CDR3 nucleotides read TGTGCCAGCAGTTACGACAGATATATGAACACTGAAGCTTTCTTT.

This clone was detected only a few times. CDR3 DNA: TGTGCCAGCAGTCCGAAAGCCTACGGTTATCAGCCCCAGCATTTT. Encoded protein: CASSPKAYGYQPQHF. This chain uses TRBV28 with TRBJ1-5; D gene unclear. CDR3 length: 15 amino acids. Trimming stripped 5 bases from V and 5 bases from J, with 16 bases between. The germline V gene has CDR1 MDHEN and CDR2 SYDVKM.

There are a few counts of this clone. This sequence joins TRBV5-4 and TRBJ2-7; 8 nucleotides match TRBD2. Germline CDR1 SGHNT, CDR2 YYREEE (reference sequence). This CDR3 comprises 16 residues. J lost 2 bases, V lost 4 bases, and 11 bases had no gene match. CDR3 DNA sequence: TGTGCCAGCAGCGTGGGGCAGATTAGCGGGACCTACGAGCAGTACTTC. Protein product: CASSVGQISGTYEQYF.

V usage is TRBV28 and J usage is TRBJ1-2; D remains ambiguous. The CDR3 has 14 amino acids. Between the trimmed V and J ends, which lost 5 bases and 9 bases, there was a span of 19 bases. Germline assignment: CDR1 MDHEN and CDR2 SYDVKM. The CDR3 DNA reads TGTGCCAGCAGTAGCGCGGCCGCTGGTCCCAGCTACACCTTC. Its protein product is CASSSAAAGPSYTF.

The chain carries TRBV7-2 and TRBJ2-3; 14 bases are a match to TRBD2. Losses at the gene ends were 4 bases for V and 4 bases for J; bases not matched to a gene: 10. CDR1 and CDR2 (germline): SGHTA, FQGNSA. CDR3 length: 18 amino acids. CDR3 residues: CASSSTTSGRAPPDTQYF. Written as DNA, the CDR3 is TGTGCCAGCAGCTCCACGACTAGCGGGAGGGCCCCTCCAGATACGCAGTATTTT. Full variable domain (rest looked up from reference TRBV7-2 and TRBJ2-3): GAGVSQSPSNKVTEKGKDVELRCDPISGHTALYWYRQSLGQGLEFLIYFQGNSAPDKSGLPSDRFSAERTGGSVSTLTIQRTQQEDSAVYLCASSSTTSGRAPPDTQYFGPGTRLTVL.

This clone was picked up a small number of times. The rearrangement uses TRBV19 and TRBJ2-3; tentative D call: TRBD1 (5 bases). Germline V CDR1 and CDR2: LNHDA, SQIVND (reference sequence). V was shortened by 3 bases and J by 2 bases, with 15 bases between the two germline ends. The CDR3 covers 16 residues. The chain's CDR3 is CASSMFAGQTTDTQYF. CDR3 sequence (DNA): TGTGCCAGTAGTATGTTCGCAGGACAAACCACAGATACGCAGTATTTT.

This chain connects TRBV27 to TRBJ2-2, with 7 bases matching TRBD1. The germline gives CDR1 MNHEY, CDR2 SMNVEV (reference sequence). With V trimmed by 8 bases and J by 6 bases, 6 bases remained unmatched. The CDR3 extends over 13 amino acids. CDR3: CASHTGVPGELFF. The CDR3 nucleotides read TGTGCCAGCCATACAGGGGTTCCCGGGGAGCTGTTTTTT.

This clone was counted only a few times. CDR3 DNA sequence: TGCGCCAGCAGCTCCCAGGTTCCGGGACTAGCGGGAGTATCGACCGGGGAGCTGTTTTTT. This translates into CASSSQVPGLAGVSTGELFF. The chain joins TRBV5-1 to TRBJ2-2; the match to TRBD2 covers 14 bases. Germline CDR1 SGHRS, CDR2 YFSETQ. The J segment lost 5 bases and the V segment lost 3 bases, leaving 15 bases of the junction unmatched. This CDR3 spans 20 amino acids.

This clone was detected once. The chain combines TRBV4-3 with TRBJ2-7; 7 nucleotides line up with TRBD1. Germline values: CDR1 LGHNA, CDR2 YSLEER. This CDR3 is 17 amino acids long. The V gene end was trimmed by 4 bases and the J gene end by 2 bases; junction bases not matched to a gene: 14. The CDR3 loop is CASSPQPTGTVTYEQYF. CDR3 in DNA: TGCGCCAGCAGCCCCCAACCCACCGGGACAGTCACCTACGAGCAGTACTTC.

This clone was recorded only once. The chain uses TRBV4-1 and TRBJ1-1; possible D gene TRBD1, 5 bases. CDR3 size: 16 residues. Looked up from germline, CDR1 is MGHRA and CDR2 is YSYEKL. Trimming took 0 bases from V and 5 from J, leaving 16 bases between them. The CDR3: CASSQDEGAAGTEAFF. For the CDR3, the DNA is TGCGCCAGCAGCCAAGATGAAGGGGCCGCCGGGACTGAAGCTTTCTTT.

J is TRBJ1-2 and V is TRBV5-1, with 7 bases matching TRBD1. With 4 bases clipped from V and 3 bases from J, the junction kept 9 bases outside the gene matches. Germline V gives CDR1 SGHRS, CDR2 YFSETQ. The CDR3 has 15 amino acids. CDR3 in DNA: TGCGCCAGCAGCGAACCGACTCAGGGGGACTATGGCTACACCTTC. The encoded protein is CASSEPTQGDYGYTF.

The gene calls are TRBV28 and TRBJ1-2; no definite D call. The V and J ends lost 11 bases and 6 bases respectively, with 19 bases between them. The V gene's germline CDR1 is MDHEN and CDR2 SYDVKM. The CDR3 loop spans 13 amino acids. The CDR3: CAFRDRVNNGYTF. DNA of the CDR3: TGTGCCTTCCGAGACCGGGTCAACAATGGCTACACCTTC.

The rearrangement uses TRBV30 and TRBJ1-6; 9 nucleotides align to TRBD1. The CDR3 loop spans 14 amino acids. J gave up 8 bases and V 3 bases, and 5 bases lay outside the gene matches. The germline CDR1 and CDR2 sequences are GTSNPN and SVGIG (reference sequence). The CDR3 spells CAWRRTGVDSPLHF. The CDR3 DNA sequence: TGTGCCTGGAGGAGGACAGGGGTAGATTCACCCCTCCACTTT.

The genes are TRBV2 and TRBJ1-3, with 8 bases matching TRBD1. Per germline, CDR1 SNHLY and CDR2 FYNNEI. CDR3 size: 14 residues. The ends lost 4 bases at V and 7 bases at J; junction bases unmatched: 6. The CDR3, as DNA: TGTGCCAGCAGTGCAGACAGGGGAAGGAACACCATATATTTT. Translating it yields CASSADRGRNTIYF.

The rearrangement joins TRBV4-2 to TRBJ2-1, with TRBD2 matching over 10 bases. The V gene's germline CDR1 is LGHNA and CDR2 YNFKEQ. The CDR3 is 16 amino acids. V trimming: 10 bases; J trimming: 1 base; junction bases outside the gene matches: 10. Here the CDR3 reads CANSRAGGVSYNEQFF. CDR3 sequence (DNA): TGTGCCAACTCCCGAGCGGGAGGGGTATCCTACAATGAGCAGTTCTTC.

The V gene is TRBV29-1, the J gene TRBJ2-7, with 8 bases that match TRBD2. The V segment lost 6 bases and the J segment 3 bases; nucleotides outside the gene matches: 4. Per germline, CDR1 SQVTM and CDR2 ANQGSEA. This CDR3 region has 12 residues. CDR3 in DNA: TGCAGCGTAAAGCGGGAGAACTACGAGCAGTACTTC. Amino acid sequence: CSVKRENYEQYF.

The chain recombines TRBV4-2 with TRBJ2-3; maybe TRBD1 (6 bases). V was pared by 0 bases and J by 4 bases, with 17 bases between. The CDR3 is 17 residues long. CDR1 is LGHNA, CDR2 YNFKEQ, per germline. Here the CDR3 reads CASSQDLGRGAADTQYF. In DNA, the CDR3 is TGTGCCAGCAGCCAAGATTTAGGCAGGGGAGCAGCAGATACGCAGTATTTT.

The V call is TRBV6-5, the J call TRBJ2-1; D uncertain. Germline CDR1 and CDR2: MNHEY and SVGAGI. The CDR3 extends over 12 amino acids. Trimming removed 2 bases at V and 10 bases at J, with 9 bases between. DNA for the CDR3: TGTGCCAGCAGTTACCGGCCCGGGGAGCAGTTCTTC. It translates to CASSYRPGEQFF.

V gene TRBV28 combines with J gene TRBJ1-1, with TRBD1 matching over 7 bases. Germline V gene lookup returns CDR1 MDHEN and CDR2 SYDVKM. V shed 7 bases, J shed 2 bases, and the junction held 7 bases outside the gene matches. The CDR3 spans 14 residues. The CDR3 DNA is TGTGCCAGCAATCGGGACAGCACAAACACTGAAGCTTTCTTT. Protein product: CASNRDSTNTEAFF.

This clone appeared a single time. The V gene is TRBV13, the J gene TRBJ2-7; 9 bases map to TRBD2. J was trimmed by 4 bases and V by 2 bases; bases with no gene match: 6. CDR1 and CDR2 from the germline V gene are PRHDT and FYEKMQ (reference sequence). This CDR3 is 15 amino acids long. The DNA of the CDR3 is TGTGCCAGCAGCTTACGCGGGAGGGGTGAATACGAGCAGTACTTC. It specifies CASSLRGRGEYEQYF. Full variable domain (remainder filled in from reference TRBV13 and TRBJ2-7): AAGVIQSPRHLIKEKRETATLKCYPIPRHDTVYWYQQGPGQDPQFLISFYEKMQSDKGSIPDRFSAQQFSDYHSELNMSSLELGDSALYFCASSLRGRGEYEQYFGPGTRLTVT.

The chain joins TRBV15 to TRBJ2-5, with 7 bases identical to TRBD2. CDR3 length: 15 residues. After removal of 0 bases from V and 1 base from J, the junction contained 2 bases not matched to a gene. Looked up from germline, CDR1 is LNHNV and CDR2 is YYDKDF (reference sequence). CDR3 nucleotide sequence: TGTGCCACCAGCAGAGATACGGGGGGCCAAGAGACCCAGTACTTC. It is translated as CATSRDTGGQETQYF. Drawing the rest from reference TRBV15 and TRBJ2-5, the complete variable domain is DAMVIQNPRYQVTQFGKPVTLSCSQTLNHNVMYWYQQKSSQAPKLLFHYYDKDFNNEADTPDNFQSRRPNTSFCFLDIRSPGLGDTAMYLCATSRDTGGQETQYFGPGTRLLVL.

This clone showed up just a few times. The chain carries TRBV29-1 and TRBJ2-7; weak D call: TRBD1 (7 bases). The germline gives CDR1 SQVTM, CDR2 ANQGSEA. V was cut by 4 bases and J by 5 bases, with 15 bases left in between. There are 13 residues in the CDR3. CDR3 amino acids: CSVAPTGRNEQYF. Written as DNA, the CDR3 is TGCAGCGTTGCCCCGACAGGGAGGAACGAGCAGTACTTC.

This sequence joins TRBV11-2 and TRBJ2-7; TRBD2 is a possible D gene (6 bases). V was shortened by 2 bases and J by 6 bases, with 14 bases between the two germline ends. Germline-derived CDR1 and CDR2 are SGHAT and FQNNGV. The CDR3 length is 14 residues. CDR3 sequence: CASSLLWRGSEQYF. CDR3 DNA sequence: TGTGCCAGCAGCTTACTCTGGAGGGGATCCGAGCAGTACTTC.

The chain has TRBV2 and TRBJ2-7; a weak D match, TRBD1 (5 bases). Germline CDR1 and CDR2: SNHLY and FYNNEI. Trimming removed 7 bases from V and 1 base from J, with 11 bases in between. CDR3 size: 13 residues. CDR3 amino acids: CASKTASSYEQYF. The CDR3 nucleotides are TGTGCCAGCAAGACAGCCTCATCCTACGAGCAGTACTTC. Using reference TRBV2 and TRBJ2-7 for the parts outside the CDR3, the full variable domain is EPEVTQTPSHQVTQMGQEVILRCVPISNHLYFYWYRQILGQKVEFLVSFYNNEISEKSEIFDDQFSVERPDGSNFTLKIRSTKLEDSAMYFCASKTASSYEQYFGPGTRLTVT.

To note about this clone: The junction does not match germline at one end; this may be a read error. V is TRBV13 and J is TRBJ2-7; tentatively, D is TRBD2 (6 bases). The CDR3 loop spans 13 amino acids. Germline V gene sequence: CDR1 PRHDT, CDR2 FYEKMQ (reference sequence). CDR3 region: CASRLRGSHEQYF. The CDR3 nucleotides read TGTGCCAGCCGCTTACGGGGGTCACACGAGCAGTACTTC.